These T cell receptor beta chains were read from a single sample in a study of T-cell reconstitution after alpha-beta-depleted transplantation in children. Using its own MiXCR run on the PCR reads, TCRdb lists one record per CDR3 protein. Among approximately 520,000 distinct CDR3 sequences listed, over 10% were seen once. This specimen was PBMCs, mostly from graft donor cells, taken 180 days after TCRalphabeta/CD19-depleted stem cell transplant. These receptors all come from a female patient younger than 10 who had a stem cell transplant for aplastic anemia, so the T cells may come from the graft donor. Each CDR3 is given with its conserved first and last residue. D genes are given only for firm matches. Clone sizes are given selectively: once, few, many, or a class where the clone is expanded.

D gene	V gene	J gene	clone size	CDR3 DNA	CDR3 protein
TRBD1	TRBV19	TRBJ1-1	few	TGTGCCAGTAGTATGGACAGGCGGAACACTGAAGCTTTCTTT	CASSMDRRNTEAFF
-	TRBV4-3	TRBJ1-1	-	TGCGCCAGCAGCCAAAAGGGCGCAATCGGCACTGAAGCTTTCTTT	CASSQKGAIGTEAFF
TRBD1	TRBV9	TRBJ2-6	many	TGTGCCAGCAGCTCACAGCTTAACGGACAGGGTTACTACCCTGGGGCCAACGTCCTGACTTTC	CASSSQLNGQGYYPGANVLTF
-	TRBV3-1	TRBJ2-4	-	TGTGCCAGCAGCCAGTACAGGACGACTCCTGGAAACATTCAGTACTTC	CASSQYRTTPGNIQYF
-	TRBV29-1	TRBJ2-3	-	TGCAGCGTGGGGGGAGGAAGGATCGCAGATACGCAGTATTTT	CSVGGGRIADTQYF
-	TRBV12-3/TRBV12-4	TRBJ2-2	-	TGTGCCAGCAGCCTTAGAGAGGTGGTTCGAGGCGGGGAGCTGTTTTTT	CASSLREVVRGGELFF
-	TRBV28	TRBJ1-1	few	TGTGCCAGCAGTTCCCAGGGGCGAACCGCAAGTCAATTT	CASSSQGRTASQF
TRBD2	TRBV18	TRBJ2-1	many	TGTGCCAGCTCACTTAGAGCGGGAGGGGACAATGAGCAGTTCTTC	CASSLRAGGDNEQFF
-	TRBV28	TRBJ2-1	-	TGTGCCAGCAGTTTTCCCCCCGGAGACGCGCAGTTCTTC	CASSFPPGDAQFF
-	TRBV10-3	TRBJ2-1	-	TGTGCCATCAGTCTAGTAGGGGGGTACAATGAGCAGTTCTTC	CAISLVGGYNEQFF
TRBD2	TRBV12-3/TRBV12-4	TRBJ2-3	many	TGTGCCAGCAGGACTAGCGGGAGCACAGATACGCAGTATTTT	CASRTSGSTDTQYF
TRBD2	TRBV6-5	TRBJ2-7	few	TGTGCCAGCAGTTACCTGGGACTAGCGGGAGCCCCCTCCTACGAGCAGTACTTC	CASSYLGLAGAPSYEQYF
-	TRBV7-8	TRBJ2-6	-	TGTGCCAGCAGCTTACGGACTACCGGACGCTCTGGGGCCAACGTCCTGACCTTC	CASSLRTTGRSGANVLTF
TRBD1	TRBV7-2	TRBJ1-2	-	TGTGCCAGCAGCTACAGGGGTTCGGGCGGCTACACCTTC	CASSYRGSGGYTF
TRBD1	TRBV7-9	TRBJ1-6	few	TGTGCCAGCAGCTTAAGTGGGACAGTTAATTCACCCCTCCACTTT	CASSLSGTVNSPLHF
TRBD1	TRBV29-1	TRBJ1-2	few	TGCAGCGTCGCCGGGACAGGGTACGGGAACTATGGCTACACCTTC	CSVAGTGYGNYGYTF
-	TRBV5-5	TRBJ1-5	few	TGTGCCAGCAGCTTGCCGCGGGGTGATCAGCCCCAGCATTTT	CASSLPRGDQPQHF
TRBD2	TRBV7-2	TRBJ2-3	many	TGTGCCAGCAGCTTAGTTTCTAGCGGGAGGAGGACAGATACGCAGTATTTT	CASSLVSSGRRTDTQYF
TRBD1	TRBV2	TRBJ2-1	-	TGTGCCAGCAGTGCCCAGGGACAGGGGATGGTAGAGCAGTTCTTC	CASSAQGQGMVEQFF
TRBD2	TRBV12-3/TRBV12-4	TRBJ2-1	few	TGTGCCAGCAGCCTTTTTCTAGCGGCTCCCTACAATGAGCAGTTCTTC	CASSLFLAAPYNEQFF
-	TRBV4-3	TRBJ2-5	few	TGCGCCAGCAGCCAATCGCTTGGAGAGACCCAGTACTTC	CASSQSLGETQYF
-	TRBV7-2	TRBJ2-3	few	TGTGCCAGCAGCTTAGTAGGACTCAAAGACCGCACAGATACGCAGTATTTT	CASSLVGLKDRTDTQYF
TRBD2	TRBV14	TRBJ2-3	few	TGTGCCAGCAGCCAAGACAGAAGCGGGAGTCGCACAGATACGCAGTATTTT	CASSQDRSGSRTDTQYF
-	TRBV4-1	TRBJ2-3	many	TGCGCCAGCAGCCAAGACCCCCGCGTAGATACGCAGTATTTT	CASSQDPRVDTQYF
TRBD1	TRBV12-3/TRBV12-4	TRBJ2-5	-	TGTGCCAGCCGAGAAAGGGACAGACACCAAGAGACCCAGTACTTC	CASRERDRHQETQYF
-	TRBV12-3/TRBV12-4	TRBJ2-2	many	TGTGCCAGCAGTTTAGAAAACAGGGCCGGGGAGCTGTTTTTT	CASSLENRAGELFF
-	TRBV12-3/TRBV12-4	TRBJ1-2	many	TGTGCCAGCAGTTTCCGTGCGGCGGGGGGTTCGAGGGAAGGCTACACCTTC	CASSFRAAGGSREGYTF
TRBD1	TRBV24-1	TRBJ2-7	-	TGTGCCACCAGTGATCCCGGCGGACAGGGAAAAGACTACGAGCAGTACTTC	CATSDPGGQGKDYEQYF
TRBD1	TRBV18	TRBJ1-5	-	TGTGCCAGCTCACCACCGTTCAGGGGGATGAATCAGCCCCAGCATTTT	CASSPPFRGMNQPQHF
TRBD2	TRBV4-3	TRBJ2-5	few	TGCGCCAGCAGCGTACTTCCGGGACTAGCGAGGGAGACCCAGTACTTC	CASSVLPGLARETQYF
TRBD2	TRBV20-1	TRBJ2-3	-	TGCAGTGCTGAGGGACTAGCGTACGATACGCAGTATTTT	CSAEGLAYDTQYF
TRBD2	TRBV4-3	TRBJ2-5	few	TGCGCCAGCTCCCGGGTTGCTAGCGGGAATCCACGGGCGGAGACCCAGTACTTC	CASSRVASGNPRAETQYF
-	TRBV11-2	TRBJ2-2	few	TGTGCCAGCAGCTTAGAGTTTCCGCCAGGGAACACCGGGGAGCTGTTTTTT	CASSLEFPPGNTGELFF
-	TRBV12-3/TRBV12-4	TRBJ2-2	many	TGTGCCAGCAGGTTCAGGGGGGTCGGGGAGCTGTTTTTT	CASRFRGVGELFF
-	TRBV12-5	TRBJ1-4	-	TGTGCTAGTGTATCCAGGGATGGGGAAAAACTGTTTTTT	CASVSRDGEKLFF
-	TRBV29-1	TRBJ2-2	many	TGCAGCGTTGAAGTAGGACGCCTCGCGAACACCGGGGAGCTGTTTTTT	CSVEVGRLANTGELFF
TRBD1	TRBV12-3/TRBV12-4	TRBJ2-7	few	TGTGCCAGCAGTCCACCGGGACAGAATCTCTACGAGCAGTACTTC	CASSPPGQNLYEQYF
TRBD1	TRBV7-2	TRBJ2-7	-	TGTGCCAGCAGCTTAGACGGGACAGGGAGGTTCGGCGAGCAGTACTTC	CASSLDGTGRFGEQYF
-	TRBV29-1	TRBJ2-2	-	TGCAGCGTTGAAGATTTAGGGGTTCGCACCGGGGAGCTGTTTTTT	CSVEDLGVRTGELFF
-	TRBV20-1	TRBJ2-1	few	TGCAGTGCTAGAGAGGAAGGACACAATGAGCAGTTCTTC	CSAREEGHNEQFF
-	TRBV6-5	TRBJ1-4	-	TGTGCCAGCAGTTATACCGGGGGCTCTAATGAAAAACTGTTTTTT	CASSYTGGSNEKLFF
-	TRBV27	TRBJ2-5	few	TGTGCCAGCAGTTTATGGGCGACAACGGAGACCCAGTACTTC	CASSLWATTETQYF
TRBD1	TRBV11-3	TRBJ2-2	-	TGTGCCAGCCTTTTTGGGACAGCCCTAAACACCGGGGAGCTGTTTTTT	CASLFGTALNTGELFF
-	TRBV20-1	TRBJ2-6	-	TGCAGTGCTAGCCATCCAGGCTCTGGGGCCAACGTCCTGACTTTC	CSASHPGSGANVLTF
TRBD1	TRBV10-3	TRBJ1-1	few	TGTGCCATCAGAGGCTCCACACAGGGGAGCACTGAAGCTTTCTTT	CAIRGSTQGSTEAFF
-	TRBV7-2	TRBJ1-1	few	TGTGCCAGCAGCTTAGCGGGGGGGGGAGTCAACACTGAAGCTTTCTTT	CASSLAGGGVNTEAFF
-	TRBV19	TRBJ2-1	-	TGTGCCAGTAGTCCCCGGCTTATTCGGGATGAGCAGTTCTTC	CASSPRLIRDEQFF
-	TRBV20-1	TRBJ1-2	few	TGCAGTGCTAGGTCTTCGGGACACCTCTGGGATGACTATGGCTACACCTTC	CSARSSGHLWDDYGYTF
-	TRBV12-3/TRBV12-4	TRBJ1-1	many	TGTGCCAGCAGTTTAACCAGGGGCACTGAAGCTTTCTTT	CASSLTRGTEAFF
-	TRBV18	TRBJ2-1	-	TGTGCCAGCTCACCCTTGAGGCATGAGCAGTTCTTC	CASSPLRHEQFF
TRBD1	TRBV20-1	TRBJ2-3	-	TGCAGTGCTTTAACCCGACAGGGGGATACGCAGTATTTT	CSALTRQGDTQYF
TRBD2	TRBV10-3	TRBJ2-1	few	TGTGCCATCAGTGAGTCGATCCAGCGGGAGTACCATGAGCAGTTCTTC	CAISESIQREYHEQFF
-	TRBV29-1	TRBJ1-1	-	TGCAGCGTAAGACCGGACAGAAGGACTGAAGCTTTCTTT	CSVRPDRRTEAFF
TRBD2	TRBV29-1	TRBJ2-3	many	TGCAGCGTTGACCAGTCCGGGACTAGCGGCACAGATACGCAGTATTTT	CSVDQSGTSGTDTQYF
TRBD1	TRBV6-1	TRBJ2-1	-	TGTGCCAGCAGTGCGGACAGGGGGCGCCTCAATGAGCAGTTCTTC	CASSADRGRLNEQFF
-	TRBV7-8	TRBJ2-2	few	TGTGCCAGCAGCTTAGGGACAGTGCATAACACCGGGGAGCTGTTTTTT	CASSLGTVHNTGELFF
TRBD1	TRBV20-1	TRBJ2-5	-	TGCAGTGCCCGACAGGGGCCCAACCTGGGGACACAAGAGACCCAGTACTTC	CSARQGPNLGTQETQYF
-	TRBV29-1	TRBJ1-5	-	TGCAGCGTTGCGGGGGGGGCACAGCCCCAGCATTTT	CSVAGGAQPQHF
TRBD1	TRBV24-1	TRBJ2-1	few	TGTGCCACCAGTGATTGGCCCCAAACAGGGGATGAGCAGTTCTTC	CATSDWPQTGDEQFF